The 25 T cell receptor beta chains below all came from one sample that was sequenced in a study of cytotoxic CD8 clonotypes in ibrutinib-treated CLL. Profiling relied on immunoSEQ multiplex PCR, and the TCRdb table lists in-frame clones only, not all of them. The table includes about 330,000 clones, around 66% detected once. Sequenced here: PBMCs, sampled after 36 months of ibrutinib treatment. The receptors were gathered from a human donor with chronic lymphocytic leukemia.

This clone turned up a few times. V and J are TRBV5-1 and TRBJ1-2; no clear D. The V end was cut by 5 bases, the J end by 3 bases, with 11 bases between. CDR3 length: 13 residues. Germline-derived CDR1 and CDR2 are SGHRS and YFSETQ. As DNA, the CDR3 is TGCGCCAGCAGACAGATAGGCGACTATGGCTACACCTTC. The encoded protein is CASRQIGDYGYTF.

The chain links TRBV5-1 to TRBJ2-3, with TRBD2 matching 9 bases. The junction had 11 bases not matched to a gene; V was cut back by 2 bases and J by 4 bases. Germline CDR1 is SGHRS and CDR2 is YFSETQ. This CDR3 is built from 17 residues. In DNA, the CDR3 is TGCGCCAGCAGCTTTGGAGCTGCGGGGGGGGGCGCAGATACGCAGTATTTT. Translating gives CASSFGAAGGGADTQYF.

This clone was counted only a few times. J is TRBJ2-2 and V is TRBV19; the D gene is possibly TRBD1 (6 bases). This CDR3 has 15 residues. The V gene's germline CDR1 is LNHDA and CDR2 SQIVND (reference sequence). Between the trimmed V and J ends, which lost 4 bases and 7 bases, there was a span of 16 bases. DNA of the CDR3: TGTGCCAGTAGTAGTCGGCAGGGGAACGGCGGGGAGCTGTTTTTT. Its translation is CASSSRQGNGGELFF.

The chain has TRBV5-4 and TRBJ2-7; the match to TRBD1 covers 10 bases. Germline V gene data show CDR1 as SGHNT and CDR2 as YYREEE (reference sequence). The CDR3 loop spans 15 amino acids. The ends lost 4 bases at V and 2 bases at J; junction bases unmatched: 6. In nucleotides, the CDR3 is TGTGCCAGCAGCCCAGGGGGGACAGGGGCCTACGAGCAGTACTTC. This codes for CASSPGGTGAYEQYF.

The V gene is TRBV19, the J gene TRBJ1-2, with 8 bases fitting TRBD1. The CDR3 runs 15 residues. V lost 0 bases, J lost 4 bases, and 4 bases stayed unmatched. Germline V lookup: CDR1 LNHDA, CDR2 SQIVND (reference sequence). CDR3 protein: CASSIEGTGVYGYTF. The CDR3 DNA is TGTGCCAGTAGTATAGAAGGGACAGGAGTCTATGGCTACACCTTC.

The chain links TRBV27 to TRBJ1-5, with a weak D call TRBD1 (5 bases). Trimming removed 3 bases from V and 1 base from J, with 16 bases in between. Germline CDR1 and CDR2: MNHEY and SMNVEV (reference sequence). The CDR3 runs to 17 residues. The CDR3 DNA is TGTGCCAGCAGTTTCCTCGAGGGGCCCCCCAGCAATCAGCCCCAGCATTTT. It is translated as CASSFLEGPPSNQPQHF.

The chain combines TRBV12-5 with TRBJ2-3; D is unclear. From germline, CDR1 is LGHNT and CDR2 FRNRAP. The CDR3 totals 13 residues. Trimming shortened V by 0 bases and J by 2 bases, and 3 bases separated the two germline ends. This CDR3 is CASGLVFTDTQYF. CDR3 in DNA: TGTGCTAGTGGTTTGGTGTTCACAGATACGCAGTATTTT.

This chain connects TRBV7-8 to TRBJ2-7, with 8 positions matching TRBD2. CDR1 is SGHVS and CDR2 is FQNEAQ in the germline V gene. V gave up 1 base and J gave up 0 bases; unmatched junction bases: 11. The CDR3 runs to 18 residues. CDR3 bases: TGTGCCAGCAGCTTAGTTTCGCTAGCGGGCGACCTCTCCTACGAGCAGTACTTC. The encoded protein is CASSLVSLAGDLSYEQYF.

The gene calls are TRBV7-9 and TRBJ2-5, with D unresolved. Between the trimmed V and J ends, which lost 4 bases and 4 bases, there was a span of 7 bases. The CDR3 is made up of 12 amino acids. The germline V gene encodes CDR1 SEHNR and CDR2 FQNEAQ (reference sequence). CDR3 residues: CASSSLAETQYF. The CDR3, as DNA: TGTGCCAGCAGCTCCTTAGCAGAGACCCAGTACTTC.

The chain has TRBV13 and TRBJ2-3; TRBD1 matches 8 bases. With 5 bases clipped from V and 2 bases from J, the junction kept 6 bases outside the gene matches. Looked up from germline, CDR1 is PRHDT and CDR2 is FYEKMQ (reference sequence). The CDR3 loop spans 15 amino acids. CDR3 sequence: CASSPGQGHTDTQYF. CDR3 DNA: TGTGCCAGCAGCCCCGGACAGGGACACACAGATACGCAGTATTTT.

V gene TRBV28 combines with J gene TRBJ1-1; a possible D gene is TRBD1 (6 bases). The V gene lost 6 bases and the J gene lost 4 bases, with 12 bases spanning the gap. Germline V lookup: CDR1 MDHEN, CDR2 SYDVKM. CDR3 length equals 13 residues. CDR3 protein: CASRGWGRTEAFF. For the CDR3, the DNA is TGTGCCAGCAGGGGCTGGGGGCGCACTGAAGCTTTCTTT.

V is TRBV29-1 and J is TRBJ2-5; no clear D gene. V was clipped by 3 bases and J by 1 base, with 3 bases between them. This CDR3 spans 11 amino acids. The germline V gene encodes CDR1 SQVTM and CDR2 ANQGSEA. CDR3 residues: CSVEAQETQYF. The DNA of the CDR3 is TGCAGCGTTGAGGCCCAAGAGACCCAGTACTTC.

This chain connects TRBV18 to TRBJ2-2; D not resolved. V lost 7 bases and J lost 4, with 10 bases in between. The CDR3 loop spans 13 amino acids. CDR1 KGHSH and CDR2 LQKENI come from the germline V gene. The CDR3 is CASFSVSTGELFF. The DNA of the CDR3 is TGTGCCAGCTTTTCCGTAAGCACCGGGGAGCTGTTTTTT.

The chain recombines TRBV4-1 with TRBJ2-3; 9 nucleotides agree with TRBD2. Germline-derived CDR1 and CDR2 are MGHRA and YSYEKL. CDR3 length equals 16 residues. V was clipped by 3 bases and J by 6 bases; unmatched bases: 10. CDR3 DNA: TGCGCCAGCAGCCAGGACGGCGGTAGCGGGAGTGATACGCAGTATTTT. Amino acid sequence: CASSQDGGSGSDTQYF.

The chain joins TRBV7-2 to TRBJ2-6; D gene uncertain. This CDR3 is built from 16 residues. Trimming removed 6 bases at V and 0 bases at J, with 12 bases between. Germline lookup yields CDR1 SGHTA and CDR2 FQGNSA. CDR3 bases: TGTGCCAGCAGTCTCAGACTTAGCTCTGGGGCCAACGTCCTGACTTTC. This encodes CASSLRLSSGANVLTF.

The chain is built from TRBV18 and TRBJ2-5; 10 nucleotides agree with TRBD1. The germline V gene encodes CDR1 KGHSH and CDR2 LQKENI. Trimming at V came to 4 bases and at J to 6 bases, leaving 8 bases not matched to a gene. This CDR3 region has 15 residues. The CDR3: CASSQLDRGSKTQYF. As DNA, the CDR3 is TGTGCCAGCTCACAACTGGACAGGGGGTCAAAGACCCAGTACTTC. The full variable domain, its missing parts supplied by reference TRBV18 and TRBJ2-5, is NAGVMQNPRHLVRRRGQEARLRCSPMKGHSHVYWYRQLPEEGLKFMVYLQKENIIDESGMPKERFSAEFPKEGPSILRIQQVVRGDSAAYFCASSQLDRGSKTQYFGPGTRLLVL.

The chain recombines TRBV11-2 with TRBJ2-1; a weak D match, TRBD1 (5 bases). Germline V gene data show CDR1 as SGHAT and CDR2 as FQNNGV. The length of the CDR3 is 15 residues. The V end lost 4 bases, the J end lost 2 bases, and 12 bases lay between the germline ends. CDR3 sequence: CASSSGHLAYNEQFF. The DNA for the CDR3 is TGTGCCAGCAGCTCCGGACACTTAGCCTACAATGAGCAGTTCTTC.

The chain recombines TRBV11-2 with TRBJ1-2, with 9 bases lining up with TRBD1. The germline gives CDR1 SGHAT, CDR2 FQNNGV. Losses at the gene ends were 0 bases for V and 5 bases for J; bases not matched to a gene: 1. The CDR3 covers 14 residues. CDR3 DNA sequence: TGTGCCAGCAGCTTAGAGGACAGGGGTTATGGCTACACCTTC. Its translation is CASSLEDRGYGYTF. The full variable domain, rest sourced from reference TRBV11-2 and TRBJ1-2, is EAGVAQSPRYKIIEKRQSVAFWCNPISGHATLYWYQQILGQGPKLLIQFQNNGVVDDSQLPKDRFSAERLKGVDSTLKIQPAKLEDSAVYLCASSLEDRGYGYTFGSGTRLTVV.

The CDR3 DNA reads TGCAGCGTTGGTACAGACTATGGCTACACCTTC. The encoded protein is CSVGTDYGYTF. The gene calls are TRBV29-1 and TRBJ1-2; D remains ambiguous. Trimming removed 4 bases at V and 3 bases at J, with 6 bases between. Germline CDR1 reads SQVTM; CDR2 reads ANQGSEA. The CDR3 covers 11 residues. Drawing the rest from reference TRBV29-1 and TRBJ1-2, the complete variable domain is SAVISQKPSRDICQRGTSLTIQCQVDSQVTMMFWYRQQPGQSLTLIATANQGSEATYESGFVIDKFPISRPNLTFSTLTVSNMSPEDSSIYLCSVGTDYGYTFGSGTRLTVV.

The V call is TRBV28, the J call TRBJ2-7, with a tentative D call TRBD2 (6 bases). The CDR3 loop spans 15 amino acids. Germline loops: CDR1 MDHEN, CDR2 SYDVKM. V dropped 2 bases and J dropped 3 bases, with 14 bases sitting between them. CDR3 region: CASSLGGTLFYEQYF. For the CDR3, the DNA is TGTGCCAGCAGTTTAGGCGGGACCCTCTTCTACGAGCAGTACTTC.

The chain employs TRBV29-1 and TRBJ2-2, with a possible D match to TRBD1 (6 bases). CDR1 and CDR2 from the germline V gene are SQVTM and ANQGSEA. The CDR3 totals 14 residues. Trimming shortened V by 5 bases and J by 0 bases, and 10 bases separated the two germline ends. CDR3 region: CSVPRTANTGELFF. CDR3 coding DNA: TGCAGCGTTCCCAGGACAGCGAACACCGGGGAGCTGTTTTTT.

This chain links TRBV27 with TRBJ2-3; tentatively, D is TRBD2 (6 bases). Trimming stripped 0 bases from V and 0 bases from J, with 10 bases between. The CDR3 is 16 amino acids. Germline loops: CDR1 MNHEY, CDR2 SMNVEV (reference sequence). The chain's CDR3 is CASSLSAGPSTDTQYF. DNA of the CDR3: TGTGCCAGCAGTTTATCTGCGGGACCTAGCACAGATACGCAGTATTTT.

This clone was seen only a few times. This chain joins TRBV7-3 and TRBJ2-7, with 9 bases fitting TRBD1. The junction had 9 bases not matched to a gene; V was cut back by 6 bases and J by 3 bases. Germline V gene lookup returns CDR1 SGHTA and CDR2 FQGTGA. This CDR3 has 15 amino acids. CDR3 region: CASSLGQGPGYEQYF. The CDR3, as DNA: TGTGCCAGCAGTTTGGGACAGGGACCAGGCTACGAGCAGTACTTC.

This clone was observed a few times. This chain joins TRBV19 and TRBJ1-2; perhaps TRBD1 as D (5 bases). The germline V gene has CDR1 LNHDA and CDR2 SQIVND (reference sequence). The CDR3 spans 13 residues. Trimming took off 5 bases at V and 4 bases at J, with 11 bases between the two ends. This CDR3 reads CASSSGRIYGYTF. DNA of the CDR3: TGTGCCAGTAGTTCGGGACGTATCTATGGCTACACCTTC.

J is TRBJ1-2 and V is TRBV29-1; TRBD1 might be the D (5 bases). V was cut by 5 bases and J by 5 bases, with 12 bases left in between. The CDR3 covers 12 residues. Germline V gene data show CDR1 as SQVTM and CDR2 as ANQGSEA. The chain's CDR3 is CSVRKSGYGYTF. The CDR3, as DNA: TGCAGCGTTCGAAAGTCAGGGTATGGCTACACCTTC. The full variable domain, completed using reference TRBV29-1 and TRBJ1-2, is SAVISQKPSRDICQRGTSLTIQCQVDSQVTMMFWYRQQPGQSLTLIATANQGSEATYESGFVIDKFPISRPNLTFSTLTVSNMSPEDSSIYLCSVRKSGYGYTFGSGTRLTVV.